The 2 T cell receptor beta chains listed next were all sequenced from one sample in a study of blood T cells in healthy people across ages. A sample-barcoded 5' primer and a J-beta primer mix were used in a second PCR of roughly 6 to 12 cycles. TCRdb redid the calling of the 5' RACE reads with MiXCR, one entry per CDR3 protein. The data hold around 670,000 distinct CDR3 sequences, with approximately 30% observed a single time. The sequencing sample was made of blood. The receptors derive from a woman older than 75 in good health.

V gene TRBV20-1 combines with J gene TRBJ2-1; 7 bases match TRBD2. J was trimmed by 0 bases and V by 6 bases; bases with no gene match: 8. This CDR3 comprises 15 residues. Germline CDR1 and CDR2: DFQATT and SNEGSKA (reference sequence). Written as DNA, the CDR3 is TGCAGTGCCTCGCTGGGGGGGAACTCCTACAATGAGCAGTTCTTC. Translation gives CSASLGGNSYNEQFF.

The genes are TRBV5-1 and TRBJ1-2; D not certain. The CDR3 contains 14 residues. V was cut by 3 bases and J by 3 bases, with 12 bases left in between. Germline assignment: CDR1 SGHRS and CDR2 YFSETQ. CDR3 sequence reads: CASSSGISDYGYTF. The CDR3 nucleotides are TGCGCCAGCAGCTCCGGTATCTCGGACTATGGCTACACCTTC.